This paragraph covers one TCR beta chain sequence. The length of the CDR3 is 14 residues. V lost 2 bases and J lost 4; bases outside the gene matches: 4. In germline, CDR1 is WNHNN, CDR2 SYGVQD (reference sequence). This entry comes from a study of blood T cell repertoires in COVID-19. Study context: Samples of COVID-19 (acute and convalescent) were obtained from the United States, Italy and Spain. Nucleic acid was either cDNA or gDNA, and it came from T cells, B-cell-depleted T cells, or PBMCs.

In the study's own analysis: Amplifying reference gene primers gave estimates of nucleated cell counts. Here immunoSEQ multiplex PCR was the method, and the copy in TCRdb shows in-frame clones only, minus some. V and J calls and clone size follow that table, whereas D and trimming were derived from the DNA. The data hold approximately 100,000 clones, with around 85% observed a single time. V usage is TRBV10-1 and J usage is TRBJ1-2; 7 bases are a match to TRBD1. The sequence derives from a man between 65 and 85 years old with active or convalescent COVID-19. What was sequenced was peripheral blood. The CDR3 loop reads CASSEGTDFYGYTF. CDR3 DNA: TGCGCCAGCAGTGAGGGGACAGATTTCTATGGCTACACCTTC.